The source of this T cell receptor beta chain is a study of blood T cell repertoires in COVID-19. Study at large: T cells, B-cell-depleted T cells, or PBMCs provided the cDNA or gDNA that served as material.

V was pared by 2 bases and J by 4 bases, with 12 bases between. Per the germline V gene, CDR1 is SNHLY and CDR2 is FYNNEI. CDR3 length: 15 residues. Original handling: Cell counts per sample came from amplifying reference gene primers. The assay was immunoSEQ multiplex PCR, and TCRdb's table has in-frame clones only and misses some. That table gives V, J and clone size, and the DNA gave D and trimming. The table records about 350,000 clones, 85% to 90% of them present only once. Those who participated ranged in age from about 18 to 89 years and resided in about 24 US areas. Within the 2 weeks before study entry, each person in the exposed group met a COVID-19 case.

This chain uses TRBV2 with TRBJ1-5; D is unclear. Sequencing was performed on PBMCs or T cells enriched from blood (not recorded which). This sequence was found in a woman younger than 45 who had been exposed to COVID-19. DNA of the CDR3: TGTGCCAGCAGTGAACTGGAGTCAGAGAATCAGCCCCAGCATTTT. Protein product: CASSELESENQPQHF.